A selection of T cell receptor beta chains follows, all from one sample in a study of CD8 T cells in Susac syndrome. MiXCR was run by TCRdb on the immunoSEQ multiplex PCR reads, yielding one entry per CDR3 protein. The table has 71,000 or so distinct CDR3 sequences, just over 90% seen once. Material: CD4+ T cells from PBMCs. Receptors were obtained from a human donor with Susac syndrome. CDR3s include the opening cysteine and the closing phenylalanine or tryptophan. Fields, in order: CDR3 length, clone size, D gene, V gene, J gene, CDR3 DNA, CDR3 protein. The D gene is left open where the match is weak. Size tells how often a clone was seen (once, few, many) or the class of an expanded clone, and some rows leave it out.

CDR3 length: 14
clone size: .
D gene: .
V gene: TRBV2
J gene: TRBJ2-1
CDR3 DNA: TGTGCCAGCAGTGCGCTAGCGAGGTACAATGAGCAGTTCTTC
CDR3 protein: CASSALARYNEQFF

CDR3 length: 13
clone size: .
D gene: .
V gene: TRBV4-3
J gene: TRBJ2-2
CDR3 DNA: TGCGCCAGCAGCTCCTATGTGTCCGGGGAGCTGTTTTTT
CDR3 protein: CASSSYVSGELFF

CDR3 length: 15
clone size: .
D gene: TRBD1
V gene: TRBV7-9
J gene: TRBJ2-1
CDR3 DNA: TGTGCCAGCAGCTTAAGGGACAGGGGGACCAATGAGCAGTTCTTC
CDR3 protein: CASSLRDRGTNEQFF

CDR3 length: 11
clone size: .
D gene: .
V gene: TRBV5-1
J gene: TRBJ2-7
CDR3 DNA: TGCGCCAGCCGAGAGTCCTACGAGCAGTACTTC
CDR3 protein: CASRESYEQYF

CDR3 length: 17
clone size: .
D gene: TRBD1
V gene: TRBV4-3
J gene: TRBJ1-4
CDR3 DNA: TGCGCCAGCAGCCGCTTATCCGGGACAGGGGGCAATGAAAAACTGTTTTTT
CDR3 protein: CASSRLSGTGGNEKLFF

CDR3 length: 15
clone size: .
D gene: TRBD2
V gene: TRBV20-1
J gene: TRBJ2-3
CDR3 DNA: TGCAGTGCTAGAGATCCGCTAGCGGGGGGGAATACGCAGTATTTT
CDR3 protein: CSARDPLAGGNTQYF

CDR3 length: 13
clone size: .
D gene: .
V gene: TRBV2
J gene: TRBJ2-4
CDR3 DNA: TGTGCCAGCAGCGCGAATCGAGGGGACATTCAGTACTTC
CDR3 protein: CASSANRGDIQYF

CDR3 length: 13
clone size: .
D gene: .
V gene: TRBV29-1
J gene: TRBJ1-1
CDR3 DNA: TGCAGCGTTGTCCCAGGTCTGAACACTGAAGCTTTCTTT
CDR3 protein: CSVVPGLNTEAFF

CDR3 length: 16
clone size: once
D gene: TRBD1
V gene: TRBV7-6
J gene: TRBJ2-3
CDR3 DNA: TGTGCCAGCAGTTCCAGCGGGCAGGGGGCTAGGGATACGCAGTATTTT
CDR3 protein: CASSSSGQGARDTQYF

CDR3 length: 16
clone size: .
D gene: .
V gene: TRBV4-1
J gene: TRBJ2-7
CDR3 DNA: TGCGCCAGCAGCGCGTGGGGCGCCAAGAATAACTACGAGCAGTACTTC
CDR3 protein: CASSAWGAKNNYEQYF

CDR3 length: 16
clone size: .
D gene: .
V gene: TRBV12-3/TRBV12-4
J gene: TRBJ2-2
CDR3 DNA: TGTGCCAGCAGTTTGGGGGCGGGTAATCAGGCCGGGGAGCTGTTTTTT
CDR3 protein: CASSLGAGNQAGELFF

CDR3 length: 14
clone size: .
D gene: .
V gene: TRBV19
J gene: TRBJ2-7
CDR3 DNA: TGTGCCAGTAGTCGAGAGGGTGGAATCTACGAGCAGTACTTC
CDR3 protein: CASSREGGIYEQYF

CDR3 length: 14
clone size: .
D gene: .
V gene: TRBV20-1
J gene: TRBJ1-1
CDR3 DNA: TGCAGTGCTAGACGGCAGGGGATGAACACTGAAGCTTTCTTT
CDR3 protein: CSARRQGMNTEAFF

CDR3 length: 13
clone size: .
D gene: TRBD2
V gene: TRBV7-2
J gene: TRBJ2-2
CDR3 DNA: TGTGCCACCGGGGGGGCTAACACCGGGGAGCTGTTTTTT
CDR3 protein: CATGGANTGELFF

CDR3 length: 11
clone size: .
D gene: .
V gene: TRBV20-1
J gene: TRBJ1-1
CDR3 DNA: TGCAGGGGGAAGGGAGGAACTGAAGCTTTCTTT
CDR3 protein: CRGKGGTEAFF

CDR3 length: 23
clone size: .
D gene: TRBD1
V gene: TRBV18
J gene: TRBJ2-1
CDR3 DNA: TGTGCCAGCTCACCTTTAAATTCGATAAACCCGGGACAGGGGTCGAGCTCCTACAATGAGCAGTTCTTC
CDR3 protein: CASSPLNSINPGQGSSSYNEQFF

CDR3 length: 14
clone size: .
D gene: .
V gene: TRBV27
J gene: TRBJ1-2
CDR3 DNA: TGTGCCAGCAGTTTATCGGGGGCTGGAGATGGCTACACCTTC
CDR3 protein: CASSLSGAGDGYTF

CDR3 length: 18
clone size: .
D gene: .
V gene: TRBV5-1
J gene: TRBJ2-7
CDR3 DNA: TGCGCCAGCAGCTTAAATGGATTTCTGAGGCCCTTCGCCTACGAGCAGTACTTC
CDR3 protein: CASSLNGFLRPFAYEQYF

CDR3 length: 14
clone size: .
D gene: .
V gene: TRBV28
J gene: TRBJ1-5
CDR3 DNA: TGTGCCAGCAGTTCCGGGGGCCCCAATCAGCCCCAGCATTTT
CDR3 protein: CASSSGGPNQPQHF

CDR3 length: 17
clone size: .
D gene: TRBD1
V gene: TRBV28
J gene: TRBJ2-7
CDR3 DNA: TGTGCCAGCAGTTTATGGACACGGGCAGGGGGCCGGTACGAGCAGTACTTC
CDR3 protein: CASSLWTRAGGRYEQYF

CDR3 length: 14
clone size: .
D gene: TRBD1
V gene: TRBV9
J gene: TRBJ2-7
CDR3 DNA: TGTGCCAGCAGCCCCCAGACAGGGACCTACGAGCAGTACTTC
CDR3 protein: CASSPQTGTYEQYF

CDR3 length: 14
clone size: .
D gene: .
V gene: TRBV29-1
J gene: TRBJ2-7
CDR3 DNA: TGCAGCGTTCGCACCGGGGCCTTCTCCTACGAGCAGTACTTC
CDR3 protein: CSVRTGAFSYEQYF

CDR3 length: 16
clone size: .
D gene: .
V gene: TRBV5-1
J gene: TRBJ1-4
CDR3 DNA: TGCGCCAGCAGCTTGGGGCCATTAGGGGGTAATGAAAAACTGTTTTTT
CDR3 protein: CASSLGPLGGNEKLFF

CDR3 length: 16
clone size: .
D gene: TRBD2
V gene: TRBV7-8
J gene: TRBJ2-5
CDR3 DNA: TGTGCCAGCAGCCCTGGGGGGGGACTTTCCAGGGAGACCCAGTACTTC
CDR3 protein: CASSPGGGLSRETQYF

CDR3 length: 15
clone size: .
D gene: .
V gene: TRBV3-1
J gene: TRBJ2-7
CDR3 DNA: TGTGCCAGCAGCCAAGACGCAGCGACAGCCTACGAGCAGTACTTC
CDR3 protein: CASSQDAATAYEQYF

CDR3 length: 16
clone size: .
D gene: .
V gene: TRBV9
J gene: TRBJ1-4
CDR3 DNA: TGTGCCAGCAGCGTAGGAACTGTTCCAACTAATGAAAAACTGTTTTTT
CDR3 protein: CASSVGTVPTNEKLFF

CDR3 length: 17
clone size: .
D gene: TRBD2
V gene: TRBV20-1
J gene: TRBJ2-3
CDR3 DNA: TGCAGTGCTAACCCAACTTACGGACTAGCGCTTACAGATACGCAGTATTTT
CDR3 protein: CSANPTYGLALTDTQYF

CDR3 length: 13
clone size: .
D gene: .
V gene: TRBV20-1
J gene: TRBJ2-7
CDR3 DNA: TGCAGTGCTTTCCAGCAGGCTTTGTACGAGCAGTACTTC
CDR3 protein: CSAFQQALYEQYF

CDR3 length: 15
clone size: .
D gene: .
V gene: TRBV27
J gene: TRBJ1-2
CDR3 DNA: TGTGCCAGCAGCTCATTAGTTCGGACTGAGCGGGGCTACACCTTC
CDR3 protein: CASSSLVRTERGYTF

CDR3 length: 17
clone size: .
D gene: .
V gene: TRBV4-3
J gene: TRBJ1-5
CDR3 DNA: TGCGCCAGCAGCCAAGATACCCGGCCGGGGGGCAATCAGCCCCAGCATTTT
CDR3 protein: CASSQDTRPGGNQPQHF

CDR3 length: 13
clone size: .
D gene: .
V gene: TRBV5-4
J gene: TRBJ2-5
CDR3 DNA: TGTGCCAGCAGCGACCGGGGCCCTGAGACCCAGTACTTC
CDR3 protein: CASSDRGPETQYF

CDR3 length: 13
clone size: .
D gene: .
V gene: TRBV29-1
J gene: TRBJ1-2
CDR3 DNA: TGCAGCGTTGAAGACTCTGGGCGGTATGGCTACACCTTC
CDR3 protein: CSVEDSGRYGYTF

CDR3 length: 14
clone size: once
D gene: .
V gene: TRBV20-1
J gene: TRBJ2-3
CDR3 DNA: TGCAGTGCTAGCCGGGGATCTAGCACAGATACGCAGTATTTT
CDR3 protein: CSASRGSSTDTQYF

CDR3 length: 11
clone size: .
D gene: .
V gene: TRBV30
J gene: TRBJ1-2
CDR3 DNA: TGTGCCTGGAGTGTGCAGGGTGGCTACACCTTC
CDR3 protein: CAWSVQGGYTF

CDR3 length: 15
clone size: .
D gene: .
V gene: TRBV4-1
J gene: TRBJ1-1
CDR3 DNA: TGCGCCAGCAGCCAGACCCCTCAGAAGAACACTGAAGCTTTCTTT
CDR3 protein: CASSQTPQKNTEAFF

CDR3 length: 16
clone size: .
D gene: TRBD1
V gene: TRBV6-5
J gene: TRBJ2-7
CDR3 DNA: TGTGCCAGCAGTTACTCGGGCAGGGGGCCGACCTACGAGCAGTACTTC
CDR3 protein: CASSYSGRGPTYEQYF

CDR3 length: 15
clone size: .
D gene: TRBD1
V gene: TRBV19
J gene: TRBJ2-6
CDR3 DNA: TGTGCCAGTCGGACAGGGGGCTCTGGGGCCAACGTCCTGACTTTC
CDR3 protein: CASRTGGSGANVLTF

CDR3 length: 12
clone size: .
D gene: .
V gene: TRBV7-3
J gene: TRBJ2-2
CDR3 DNA: TGTGCCAGCAGCTCACCCCGCGGGGAGCTGTTTTTT
CDR3 protein: CASSSPRGELFF

CDR3 length: 15
clone size: once
D gene: .
V gene: TRBV2
J gene: TRBJ1-1
CDR3 DNA: TGTGCCAGCAGTGGGATCGCGGGGGCGGGTACTGAAGCTTTCTTT
CDR3 protein: CASSGIAGAGTEAFF

CDR3 length: 13
clone size: .
D gene: TRBD1
V gene: TRBV29-1
J gene: TRBJ2-7
CDR3 DNA: TGCAGCGTTCTCTGGGACAGTCCTTACGAGCAGTACTTC
CDR3 protein: CSVLWDSPYEQYF